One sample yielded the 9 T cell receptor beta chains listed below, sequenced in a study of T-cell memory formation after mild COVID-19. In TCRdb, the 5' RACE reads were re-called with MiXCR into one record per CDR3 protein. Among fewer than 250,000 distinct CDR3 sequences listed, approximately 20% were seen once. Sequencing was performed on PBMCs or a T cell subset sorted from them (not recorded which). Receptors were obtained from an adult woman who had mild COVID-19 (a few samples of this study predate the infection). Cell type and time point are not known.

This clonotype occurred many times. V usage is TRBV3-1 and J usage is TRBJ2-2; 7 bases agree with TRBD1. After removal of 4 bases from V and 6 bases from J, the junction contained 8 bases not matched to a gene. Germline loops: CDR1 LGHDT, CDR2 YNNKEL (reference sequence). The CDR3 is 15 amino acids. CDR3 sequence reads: CASSRRETGSGELFF. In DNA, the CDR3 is TGTGCCAGCAGCCGAAGGGAGACAGGGTCCGGGGAGCTGTTTTTT. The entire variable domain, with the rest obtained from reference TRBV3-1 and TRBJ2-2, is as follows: DTAVSQTPKYLVTQMGNDKSIKCEQNLGHDTMYWYKQDSKKFLKIMFSYNNKELIINETVPNRFSPKSPDKAHLNLHINSLELGDSAVYFCASSRRETGSGELFFGEGSRLTVL.

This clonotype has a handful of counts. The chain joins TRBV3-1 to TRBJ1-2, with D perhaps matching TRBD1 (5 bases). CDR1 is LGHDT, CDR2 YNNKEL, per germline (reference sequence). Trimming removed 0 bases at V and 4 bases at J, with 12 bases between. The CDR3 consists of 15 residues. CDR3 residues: CASSQEGRDGYGYTF. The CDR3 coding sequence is TGTGCCAGCAGCCAAGAAGGACGGGACGGCTATGGCTACACCTTC.

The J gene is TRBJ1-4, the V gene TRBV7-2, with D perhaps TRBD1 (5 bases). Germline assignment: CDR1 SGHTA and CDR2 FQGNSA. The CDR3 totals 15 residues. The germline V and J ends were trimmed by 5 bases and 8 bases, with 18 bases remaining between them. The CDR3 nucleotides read TGTGCCAGCAGCACAGGCATTCCGAAGAAAGAAAAACTGTTTTTT. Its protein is CASSTGIPKKEKLFF.

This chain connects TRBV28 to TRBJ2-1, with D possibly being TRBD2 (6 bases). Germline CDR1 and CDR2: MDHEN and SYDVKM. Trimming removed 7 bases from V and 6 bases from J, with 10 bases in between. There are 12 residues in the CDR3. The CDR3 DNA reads TGTGCCAGCAAGGAGGGAGGCAATGAGCAGTTCTTC. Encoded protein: CASKEGGNEQFF.

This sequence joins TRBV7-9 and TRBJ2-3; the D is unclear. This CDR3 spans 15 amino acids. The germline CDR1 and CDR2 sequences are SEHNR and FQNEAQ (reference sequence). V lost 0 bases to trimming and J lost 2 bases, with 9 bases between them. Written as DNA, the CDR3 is TGTGCCAGCAGCTTAGCGTTGCGGACCACAGATACGCAGTATTTT. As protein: CASSLALRTTDTQYF.

CDR3 DNA sequence: TGTGCCAGCAGCACCCCGGGGGCAGGCGAGCAGTACTTC. It is translated as CASSTPGAGEQYF. The rearrangement joins TRBV7-8 to TRBJ2-7, with D perhaps being TRBD1 or TRBD2 (6 bases each). The V gene lost 5 bases and the J gene lost 6 bases, with 14 bases spanning the gap. In germline, CDR1 is SGHVS, CDR2 FQNEAQ. The length of the CDR3 is 13 residues. Complete variable domain (other parts from reference TRBV7-8 and TRBJ2-7): GAGVSQSPRYKVAKRGQDVALRCDPISGHVSLFWYQQALGQGPEFLTYFQNEAQLDKSGLPSDRFFAERPEGSVSTLKIQRTQQEDSAVYLCASSTPGAGEQYFGPGTRLTVT.

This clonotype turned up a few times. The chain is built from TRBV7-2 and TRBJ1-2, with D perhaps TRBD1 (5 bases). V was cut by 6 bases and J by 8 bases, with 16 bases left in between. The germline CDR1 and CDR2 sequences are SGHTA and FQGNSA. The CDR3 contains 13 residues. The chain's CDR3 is CASRGGRGDGYTF. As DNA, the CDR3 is TGTGCCAGCAGGGGGGGTCGAGGTGACGGCTACACCTTC.

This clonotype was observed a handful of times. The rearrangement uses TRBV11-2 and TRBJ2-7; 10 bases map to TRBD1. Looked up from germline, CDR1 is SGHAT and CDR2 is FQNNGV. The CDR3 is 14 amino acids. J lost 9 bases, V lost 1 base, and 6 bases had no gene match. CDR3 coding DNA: TGTGCCAGCAGCTTAGCCGGGACAGGGGATGCGCAGTACTTC. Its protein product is CASSLAGTGDAQYF.

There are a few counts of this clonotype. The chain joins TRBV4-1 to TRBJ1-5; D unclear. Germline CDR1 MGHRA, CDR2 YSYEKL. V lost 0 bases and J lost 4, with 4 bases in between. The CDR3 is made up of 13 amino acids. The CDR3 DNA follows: TGCGCCAGCAGCCAAGATCCGAATCAGCCCCAGCATTTT. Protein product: CASSQDPNQPQHF.